The subject of this entry is one TCR beta chain. It has no known antigen specificity. No much larger clone is present one base from it, and per-base qualities are unavailable. Other DNA sequences in the same sample also yield this CDR3. These data originate in a study of shared clonotypes between healthy human individuals (dated by TCRdb to 2018 to 2021). With respect to the entire study: A few men and two women, aged 18 to 49 years, made up the cohort. For each donor, CD4 naive and CD4 memory were each run on three plates, CD8 naive on two plates, and CD8 memory on one plate. To estimate repertoire size and how much clonotypes are shared between individuals, the study performed deep sequencing of blood TCR repertoires from a handful of healthy adults. Different laboratories and diverse techniques were used to prepare libraries and sequence TCR repertoires, to increase sequencing depth and limit assay-specific biases. Each donor's leukapheresis produced roughly between roughly 0.94 and 9.5 billion PBMCs. What the work shows at the level of the full study, not this receptor alone: Higher generation probabilities were observed for clonotypes shared by all four sorted-subset donors than for non-shared clonotypes. Pairwise subsampling led to the expectation that sequencing depth would affect the degree of clonotype sharing among donors. When a handful of donors were compared, the shared fraction of clonotypes was 5% to 6.5% for naive CD4, roughly 3.4% for naive CD8, 2% to 2.5% for memory CD4, and 0.4% for memory CD8. Naive subsets generally had larger estimated clonotype richness than memory subsets did. Even with the large sequencing depth, rarefaction of the sorted-subset datasets indicated that sequencing was incomplete. Sampling was limited to blood, and TCR repertoires in tissue likely differ from TCR repertoires in blood. The genetic and exposure-history diversity represented was limited by the small number of donors.

TCR CDR3 regions were amplified from genomic DNA by multiplex PCR using the deep immunoSEQ assay. Extracted genomic DNA from each cell subset was distributed evenly across all wells of several immunoSEQ 96-well plates, and each plate was treated as a replicate. Each replicate PCR for sorted subsets received about 210 ng genomic DNA, equal to about 29,000 T cell genomes. The purified libraries were quantified using a Qubit 3.0 fluorometer, sized with a Bioanalyzer 2100, and then quantified again using the KAPA Library Quantification kit. Each immunoSEQ 96-well plate was sequenced on its own single-read 150-cycle Illumina NextSeq 550 flow cell. Under the source paper's analysis protocol: Because the immunoSEQ output held only junctional sequences and lacked quality scores, the filtering could not match the filtering applied to full-length reads. To assign V/J genes and CDR3, sequences were annotated using PyIR, a Python wrapper for IgBLAST v1.9, with IMGT germline references. Reads were filtered out if the reads had weak V/J assignments (E-value above 1e-6), no CDR3, stop codons, out-of-frame junctions, or ambiguous translated residues. V3J clonotypes were defined as sequences sharing an identical inferred V gene, J gene, and CDR3 amino acid sequence. Percentage overlap between repertoires was calculated by dividing the number of shared unique clonotypes by the size of the smaller repertoire. Richness of each repertoire was evaluated using RTK rarefaction, the Chao1 estimator, and Recon v2.1 estimates of unobserved clonotypes. For all TCRbeta clonotypes obtained by the gDNA method from several donors, generation probabilities were computed with OLGA. The clones in this table, taken by TCRdb from immuneACCESS, are in-frame only. Not every clone is retained; where verified, under half of the shortfall comes from an unresolved V gene, and the cause of the rest is unknown. V and J calls and clone size are given by that table; D and trimming were obtained from the DNA. Present in this sample are about 2,100,000 clones, 90% to 95% of which were seen just once. The ten largest clones take up under 2% of the sample.

CD8 naive samples were CD45RO-negative cells positively selected for CCR7, giving a CD45RA+CCR7+ population that excluded TemRA cells. Healthy HIV-negative adults with no recently reported acute infections or vaccinations were included as donors. Only Caucasian adults living in Nashville, Tennessee, USA were represented among the donors. After blood collection by leukapheresis, PBMCs were isolated using Ficoll-Histopaque density gradient centrifugation and then cryopreserved in the vapor phase of liquid nitrogen. Analytical flow cytometry was used to check the purity and quantity of each magnetically sorted T cell population. From each sorted fraction, genomic DNA was isolated and quantified by UV absorbance on a Nanodrop 2000c. From cysteine to phenylalanine, the CDR3 is 13 amino acids long. Here the CDR3 DNA is all that survives: 39 bases in frame from base 1. After removal of 6 bases from V and 0 bases from J, the junction retains 2 bases not matched to a gene. The germline V gene specifies MDHEN as CDR1 and SYDVKM as CDR2.

The sample taken for sequencing was naive CD8+ T cells from PBMCs. The cell subset or site tag for this specimen amounts to: CD45RA+CCR7+. The V gene is TRBV28 and the J gene is TRBJ2-7; 7 bases in the junction line up with TRBD2. The sequence came from a man aged 18-30 years in good health. Some clones in this sample may be carry-over from other donors' samples. The nucleotide sequence reads as follows: TGTGCCAGCAGGGGGGGGAGCTCCTACGAGCAGTACTTC. It encodes CASRGGSSYEQYF.